These 22 T cell receptor beta chains share one sample of origin, sequenced in a study of response to subunit inactivated influenza vaccine. TCRdb processed the RT-PCR reads anew with MiXCR; each CDR3 protein has one entry. This sample carries some 600,000 distinct CDR3 sequences, about 14% of them seen once, and the ten largest clones take around 7.6%. This specimen consisted of PBMCs from blood, obtained less than 15 days before vaccination. Receptors originate from a man aged 50 to 59 who received an inactivated influenza vaccine.

This clonotype was found many times. The rearrangement uses TRBV12-5 and TRBJ1-1, with D possibly TRBD1 on 5 matching bases. Germline V gene lookup returns CDR1 LGHNT and CDR2 FRNRAP. Between the trimmed V and J ends, which lost 6 bases and 8 bases, there was a span of 13 bases. This CDR3 comprises 12 residues. CDR3 amino acids: CASGYVGQEAFF. CDR3 coding DNA: TGTGCTAGTGGGTACGTGGGGCAGGAAGCTTTCTTT.

This clonotype was found many times. The rearrangement uses TRBV12-3 or TRBV12-4 and TRBJ1-1; 8 positions agree with TRBD1. The CDR3 is made up of 13 amino acids. The trim removed 6 bases at V and 4 bases at J, leaving 4 bases unmatched. CDR3 amino acids: CASSFQGATEAFF. Here the CDR3 DNA reads TGTGCCAGCAGCTTTCAGGGGGCCACTGAAGCTTTCTTT.

This clonotype was seen a few times. This chain links TRBV3-1 with TRBJ2-1; D uncertain. Germline V gives CDR1 LGHDT, CDR2 YNNKEL (reference sequence). The CDR3 sequence is 12 residues long. The V end lost 3 bases, the J end lost 9 bases, and 9 bases lay between the germline ends. The CDR3 spells CASSQEQFEQFF. In nucleotides, the CDR3 is TGTGCCAGCAGCCAGGAACAATTTGAGCAGTTCTTC.

This clonotype was recorded many times. This sequence joins TRBV7-9 and TRBJ2-3; D is undetermined. There are 16 residues in the CDR3. V dropped 7 bases and J dropped 0 bases, with 17 bases sitting between them. Germline V lookup: CDR1 SEHNR, CDR2 FQNEAQ (reference sequence). CDR3 amino acids: CASTDAPHASTDTQYF. CDR3 in DNA: TGTGCCAGCACCGATGCCCCACATGCTAGCACAGATACGCAGTATTTT. The whole variable domain, remainder taken from reference TRBV7-9 and TRBJ2-3, is DTGVSQNPRHKITKRGQNVTFRCDPISEHNRLYWYRQTLGQGPEFLTYFQNEAQLEKSRLLSDRFSAERPKGSFSTLEIQRTEQGDSAMYLCASTDAPHASTDTQYFGPGTRLTVL.

This clonotype was seen a handful of times. V is TRBV10-2 and J is TRBJ2-5; D not resolved. This CDR3 has 14 residues. Germline values: CDR1 WSHSY, CDR2 SAAADI. Deletions cut 0 bases from V and 1 base from J, with 6 bases between. CDR3 in amino acids: CASSESKGQETQYF. The CDR3, as DNA: TGCGCCAGCAGTGAGTCGAAGGGCCAAGAGACCCAGTACTTC.

J is TRBJ2-3 and V is TRBV11-2; D is possibly TRBD1 (6 bases). The CDR3 consists of 13 residues. In germline, CDR1 is SGHAT, CDR2 FQNNGV. Trimming cost V 6 bases and J 5 bases, with 12 bases left between them. The CDR3, as DNA: TGTGCCAGCAGGTTTACAGGGATAGATACGCAGTATTTT. Amino acid sequence: CASRFTGIDTQYF.

CDR3: CASSLRDSIYTDTQYF. CDR3 in DNA: TGCGCCAGCAGCTTACGGGACTCAATTTATACAGATACGCAGTATTTT. V usage is TRBV5-1 and J usage is TRBJ2-3; TRBD2 is a possible D gene (6 bases). CDR1 and CDR2 (germline): SGHRS, YFSETQ. This CDR3 is 16 amino acids long. Between the trimmed V and J ends, which lost 2 bases and 3 bases, there was a span of 16 bases.

Remarks on this clonotype: A much more abundant neighbour one base away suggests this may be a read error. In DNA form, the CDR3 reads TGTGCCAGCAGCATTCATGGACAGGTGTACTTC. Its protein product is CASSIHGQVYF. The genes are TRBV5-4 and TRBJ2-7, with 7 nucleotides matching TRBD1. The V segment lost 4 bases and the J segment 12 bases; nucleotides outside the gene matches: 7. Germline assignment: CDR1 SGHNT and CDR2 YYREEE (reference sequence). CDR3 length equals 11 residues.

The gene calls are TRBV7-2 and TRBJ1-2; possible D gene TRBD1, 6 bases. Trimming cost V 4 bases and J 6 bases, with 15 bases left between them. The CDR3 loop spans 14 amino acids. Germline-derived CDR1 and CDR2 are SGHTA and FQGNSA. The CDR3 is CASSWQDRRNGYTF. The DNA of the CDR3 is TGTGCCAGCAGCTGGCAGGACAGACGAAATGGCTACACCTTC.

The chain recombines TRBV19 with TRBJ2-7; unclear D gene. Germline loops: CDR1 LNHDA, CDR2 SQIVND (reference sequence). The V and J ends lost 4 bases and 1 base respectively, with 8 bases between them. This CDR3 region has 13 residues. The CDR3 nucleotides read TGTGCCAGTAGTAAGGCAGATTCCTACGAGCAGTACTTC. Translated: CASSKADSYEQYF. Variable domain in full (rest from reference TRBV19 and TRBJ2-7): DGGITQSPKYLFRKEGQNVTLSCEQNLNHDAMYWYRQDPGQGLRLIYYSQIVNDFQKGDIAEGYSVSREKKESFPLTVTSAQKNPTAFYLCASSKADSYEQYFGPGTRLTVT.

The chain employs TRBV20-1 and TRBJ2-7, with D possibly being TRBD1 or TRBD2 (5 bases each). The CDR3 has 14 amino acids. Germline values: CDR1 DFQATT, CDR2 SNEGSKA (reference sequence). Trimming shortened V by 3 bases and J by 1 base, and 13 bases separated the two germline ends. The CDR3 sequence is CSASPGDGSYEQYF. CDR3 nucleotides: TGCAGTGCTAGCCCCGGGGACGGGTCCTACGAGCAGTACTTC.

V and J are TRBV12-3 or TRBV12-4 and TRBJ1-1; tentatively, D is TRBD1 (5 bases). The V and J ends lost 5 bases and 4 bases respectively, with 17 bases between them. The CDR3 loop spans 15 amino acids. The CDR3 here is CASSRVWGRGTEAFF. Written as DNA, the CDR3 is TGTGCCAGCAGTAGGGTGTGGGGTAGGGGCACTGAAGCTTTCTTT.

This clonotype was picked up a small number of times. V and J are TRBV28 and TRBJ2-1; possibly TRBD2 for D (7 bases). The CDR3 consists of 17 residues. V lost 10 bases to trimming and J lost 0 bases, with 22 bases between them. The germline V gene encodes CDR1 MDHEN and CDR2 SYDVKM. CDR3 in DNA: TGTGCCACCTCTCTGCGGGGGCATGATCCCTCCTACAATGAGCAGTTCTTC. It is translated as CATSLRGHDPSYNEQFF.

This chain links TRBV25-1 with TRBJ2-7; D call uncertain. Germline lookup yields CDR1 MGHDK and CDR2 SYGVNS. The CDR3 contains 13 residues. Trimming took 3 bases from V and 4 from J, leaving 10 bases between them. The CDR3 DNA reads TGTGCCAGCAGTGATGGAAGGCGGTACGAGCAGTACTTC. Protein product: CASSDGRRYEQYF.

In its sample, this clonotype was seen a few times. V is TRBV7-9 and J is TRBJ2-7; TRBD1 might be the D (5 bases). Germline V gene lookup returns CDR1 SEHNR and CDR2 FQNEAQ (reference sequence). The CDR3 has 13 residues. V dropped 6 bases and J dropped 0 bases, with 9 bases sitting between them. CDR3 in amino acids: CASRRQSSYEQYF. The CDR3 nucleotides are TGTGCCAGCAGGCGACAGAGCTCCTACGAGCAGTACTTC.

In regard to this clonotype: A junction boundary mismatches the germline segment, possibly from a read error. The genes are TRBV7-7 and TRBJ2-5; 7 nucleotides agree with TRBD2. Germline CDR1 and CDR2: SSHAT and FNYEAQ (reference sequence). This CDR3 has 16 residues. The CDR3 sequence: CASSLGVAGNKETQYF. In DNA, the CDR3 is TGTGCTAGCAGCTTAGGCGTAGCGGGCAATAAAGAGACCCAGTACTTC.

In DNA, the CDR3 is TGCAGTGCCATTGAGGTCACTAGCGCTCAAAATGAGCAGTTCTTC. Residues: CSAIEVTSAQNEQFF. V is TRBV20-1 and J is TRBJ2-1; 7 nucleotides line up with TRBD2. Trimming at V came to 6 bases and at J to 7 bases, leaving 15 bases not matched to a gene. The CDR3 consists of 15 residues. Germline V gene lookup returns CDR1 DFQATT and CDR2 SNEGSKA (reference sequence).

V gene TRBV30 combines with J gene TRBJ2-1; no clear D gene. The germline gives CDR1 GTSNPN, CDR2 SVGIG (reference sequence). This CDR3 spans 12 amino acids. V gave up 2 bases and J gave up 6 bases, with 8 bases separating them. The CDR3 nucleotides are TGTGCCTGGAGTCTTAGTACCAATGAGCAGTTCTTC. As protein: CAWSLSTNEQFF.

This clonotype was picked up a small number of times. V and J are TRBV6-5 and TRBJ2-7; a weak D match, TRBD1 (5 bases). Trimming took off 0 bases at V and 3 bases at J, with 12 bases between the two ends. The CDR3 totals 15 residues. Germline values: CDR1 MNHEY, CDR2 SVGAGI. The CDR3 sequence: CASSYSWQGSYEQYF. Here the CDR3 DNA reads TGTGCCAGCAGTTACTCGTGGCAGGGAAGCTACGAGCAGTACTTC.

The chain uses TRBV15 and TRBJ2-7, with D possibly being TRBD1 (5 bases). From germline, CDR1 is LNHNV and CDR2 YYDKDF (reference sequence). This CDR3 is 15 amino acids long. V was clipped by 0 bases and J by 2 bases, with 11 bases between them. This chain's CDR3 is CATSREVAGTYEQYF. For the CDR3, the DNA is TGTGCCACCAGCAGAGAAGTAGCAGGGACCTACGAGCAGTACTTC. Full variable domain (missing parts from reference TRBV15 and TRBJ2-7): DAMVIQNPRYQVTQFGKPVTLSCSQTLNHNVMYWYQQKSSQAPKLLFHYYDKDFNNEADTPDNFQSRRPNTSFCFLDIRSPGLGDTAMYLCATSREVAGTYEQYFGPGTRLTVT.

A few counts support this clonotype. This chain joins TRBV28 and TRBJ2-7; no clear D gene. This CDR3 has 13 amino acids. CDR1 and CDR2 from the germline V gene are MDHEN and SYDVKM. Trimming removed 3 bases from V and 4 bases from J, with 10 bases in between. CDR3 loop: CASSFLTDYEQYF. The CDR3 nucleotides read TGTGCCAGCAGTTTCCTCACAGATTACGAGCAGTACTTC.

This clonotype was detected a few times. The chain uses TRBV12-3 or TRBV12-4 and TRBJ2-3, with D perhaps TRBD2 (5 bases). V was shortened by 5 bases and J by 4 bases, with 10 bases between the two germline ends. This CDR3 region has 13 residues. The CDR3, as DNA: TGTGCCAGCAGTAGATTGCGGGCAGATACGCAGTATTTT. This gives the protein CASSRLRADTQYF.